This T cell receptor beta chain was obtained from a study of cytomegalovirus exposure and HLA in healthy donors (dated by TCRdb to 2017 to 2019). Turning to the overall study: An earlier analysis of about 530 of the donors reported 250 to 350 Gb of sequence data and approximately 120 million unique TCR beta sequences obtained from approximately 180 million T cells. Because of strong linkage in the cohort, a few DR-DQ haplotypes were treated as single units for association and clustering. The later analysis used no new phenotypic data to find candidate immune exposures, relying instead on TCR beta sequences and their occurrence across donors. All discovery cohort repertoires had been generated on a single sequencing platform. The number of typed donors differed by locus: about 620-640 for A, B, C, DRB1 and DQB1; about 520 for DQA1; approximately 610 for DPA1; and approximately 450 for DPB1. Among some 410 genotyped donors of the cohort, an average of approximately 240,000 unique TCR beta nucleotide sequences were sequenced per donor, roughly 20% of them non-productive. Along with the approximately 650-subject first cohort, a separate validation cohort of over a hundred different subjects was used. An earlier analysis of approximately 580 of the donors used high-throughput TCR beta sequencing to judge whether each TCR beta V gene segment behaved as functional or pseudogenic. The study was designed to test whether signatures of past pathogen exposure could be identified by cataloging public T cell receptors. A later analysis re-examined previously published TCR beta repertoires from about 670 donors and added high-resolution HLA genotyping to investigate patterns of TCR occurrence. Of the 350 to 450 genotyped donors, 65% to 90% were placed in the genetic ancestry cluster associated with self-reported Caucasian donors. Both class I and class II loci were covered by HLA typing, at four-digit resolution. Genome-wide SNP genotypes for about 55% of the roughly 670 donors were used in a later genetic analysis, which treated that subset as a discovery cohort. Donor age, sex, ethnicity and CMV serostatus were compiled together with the repertoire data. Roughly 320 gigabases of sequencing data and tens of millions of unique TCR sequences made up an early release that covered under 750 HLA-typed donors. The T cell repertoires of around 730 subjects were profiled by immunosequencing and related to cytomegalovirus serostatus. High-throughput TCR immunosequencing, statistical association of individual TCRs with disease status, and machine learning were combined to predict cytomegalovirus infection status.

In regard to this clone: This clone's antigen is unknown.

The cohort consisted of hundreds of healthy bone marrow donors. At the time of sampling, every cohort member was nominally healthy, though immune exposures that went unrecorded were likely present. The donor was CMV seronegative and was included in the group of under 450 seronegative cohort members. A peripheral blood sample was collected from each donor, and TCR beta sequencing was performed on peripheral blood mononuclear cells. Genomic DNA extraction from the blood cell samples was performed with the Qiagen DNeasy Blood Extraction Kit. The method behind the library was the immunoSEQ multiplex PCR assay. The multiplex PCR relied on a mix of 60 forward primers for TCR Vbeta segments and 13 reverse primers for TCR Jbeta segments. The CDR3 region of rearranged TCR beta genes was amplified from genomic DNA with a multiplex PCR assay. The amplified TCR beta libraries were sequenced on the Illumina HiSeq System as 87-base-pair reads. On the authors' methods: A later analysis counted some 80 million unique TCR beta chains across the 550 to 700 repertoires, and around 12 million of these chains were shared by at least two donors. Raw reads were error-corrected and collapsed into unique sequences by a nearest-neighbor algorithm in which closely related sequences were merged to remove PCR and sequencing errors. CDR3 sequences were aligned to IMGT reference sequences to assign V, D and J gene segments. For a sequence to be retained, a match of at least six nucleotides to both a V gene segment and a J gene segment was required. Rearrangements were classified as productive when the CDR3 lacked stop codons and remained in frame with V and J, and all other rearrangements were classified as non-productive. Following IMGT convention, CDR3 was defined as the stretch from the second conserved V-encoded cysteine up to the conserved J-encoded phenylalanine. Sequences without an unambiguous match to a single V gene segment were excluded from the earlier analysis of 450 to 750 of the donors. An earlier analysis of around 600 of the donors classified V segments as functional when productive rearrangements were above 56.7% and as segregating when the standard deviation between donors was above 5%. To diagnose cytomegalovirus status from the catalog of TCR beta chain sequences, a statistical classification framework was built. V and J gene assignment, in a later analysis, came from comparing TCR nucleotide sequences with IMGT/GENE-DB human TR gene sequences. A later analysis assigned CDR3 sequences and most-parsimonious VDJ recombination scenarios with the TCRdist pipeline. In a later analysis, each TCR beta chain was defined by its CDR3 amino acid sequence together with its V-gene family, and reads without a unique V-gene family were excluded. To address suspected cross-contamination and a sequencing artifact, a later analysis removed over 500 highly shared, low-generation-probability nucleotide sequences. For each public chain, a later analysis derived a clonal expansion index from normalized ranks of inferred template counts within each repertoire. In a later analysis, generation probabilities were computed using a VDJ recombination model fitted to out-of-frame rearrangements, and the results were checked against IGoR. In a later analysis, TCR-TCR, TCR-HLA and TCR-CMV co-occurrence was scored with hypergeometric tests, and a repertoire-size bias correction was applied to TCR pairs. To estimate false discovery rates, a later analysis permuted the HLA or CMV assignments 20 times. In a later analysis, co-occurring TCRs were grouped with DBSCAN, and TCRdist sequence similarity was added when clustering was performed within HLA-allele-positive subsets. Repertoires with fewer than 30,000 or more than 120,000 public chains, plus five repertoires with anomalous nucleotide sharing, were excluded from co-occurrence clustering. This immuneACCESS table, as held by TCRdb, lists in-frame sequences with V and J called but not all clones. Of the missing ones, under half trace to an unresolved V gene in checked studies; the others have no known cause. That table is the source of V, J and clone size, and D and trimming were worked out from the DNA. This sample's clone table shows 150,000 to 250,000 clones. The top ten clones comprise less than 0.85% of the sample.

For CDR1 and CDR2, the germline V gene (reference sequence) lists MNHEY and SMNVEV. V lost 8 bases and J lost 5 bases; the stretch between them is 19 bases long. CDR3 length: 14 amino acids, cysteine to phenylalanine. Only the CDR3 DNA stays, 42 bases, in frame from base 1. Study-wide findings and limitations: Because counts were too low, about 18 rarely observed V segments, including chromosome 9 orphons, were excluded from the earlier analysis of around 640 of the donors. Cytomegalovirus status was reported to be diagnosed by the classifier with high specificity and sensitivity in both the original and validation cohorts. At a false discovery rate of 0.05, a later analysis linked under 20,000 TCR beta sequences to specific HLA alleles. Three of the identified cytomegalovirus-associated TCR beta chains were confirmed in vitro to be specific for cytomegalovirus antigens. The study listed 150 to 200 TCR beta chains as associated with cytomegalovirus. For the cohort, immune exposure information was limited to CMV serostatus. The 87-base-pair reads could not distinguish some IMGT-functional V segments, including TRBV6-2 and TRBV6-3, so those segments were excluded. A later analysis found that most CMV-associated TCR beta chains appeared HLA-restricted, with HLA associations seemingly driven largely by CMV exposure. When HLA alleles, especially DR and DQ, strongly co-occurred, TCR associations were difficult to assign to individual alleles. In a later analysis, several top co-occurrence clusters were reported to appear linked to parvovirus B19, influenza, CMV and Epstein-Barr virus. Because some donors lacked HLA typing at each locus, the association tests relied only on the typed subset. A group of highly shared sequence variants was considered likely to be a technical artifact of the sequencing pipeline. Linkage disequilibrium might explain the correlated functional status among segregating V segments, but an unknown experimental factor could not be excluded. In a later genetic analysis, fewer N-insertions in productive TCRs were reported among donors in an Asian-associated ancestry cluster than the approximately 710-donor mean. An earlier analysis of around 600 of the donors showed that most TCR beta V segments appeared in productive rearrangements either about 87% or about 30% of the time, which broadly matched IMGT annotations. V-gene and J-gene trimming of TCR beta chains was associated with a missense DCLRE1C variant in a later genetic analysis, and the association was replicated in an independent cohort. In a later analysis, the rate of TCR association differed among HLA loci, with DRB1 alleles having the most associated TCRs and HLA-C alleles having the fewest. The cohort was sequenced for TCR beta chains only, and without alpha or paired-chain data the features that could be detected were limited. A further reported finding was that TCR beta sequences accurately predicted the HLA-A and HLA-B alleles for most subjects in the first cohort. The authors suggested that the approach could potentially be generalized to other disease states and immunological phenotypes. Most TCR sequences were seen in very few donors, while some public TCRs were found in many individuals. In a later analysis, HLA-associated TCR beta chains were found to be more clonally expanded and to have lower generation probabilities than equally common non-associated chains. The presence/absence analyses assumed that sequencing depth was roughly uniform across donors, and that assumption may not be true.

Specimen: PBMCs. In this chain, TRBV27 is recombined with TRBJ2-7; the D gene is perhaps TRBD1, on 5 matching bases. The sequence came from a boy aged 5-17 years in good health and CMV-seronegative. The CDR3 is CASGQFMGPNEQYF. The DNA is TGTGCCAGCGGTCAGTTTATGGGGCCAAACGAGCAGTACTTC.